This T cell receptor beta chain appears in the sequencing data of a study of T cell responses to AZD1222 COVID-19 vaccine. General observations from the study: Close to half of spike-specific TCRs reportedly recognize unmutated variant regions. Most donors were white British and more were female, and clonal diversity was possibly underestimated. Sampled repertoires all dated from after the peak T cell response.

Using immunoSEQ multiplex PCR, the repertoire was profiled, and TCRdb retains in-frame clones only, with some absent. The sample comprises fewer than 140,000 clones, approximately 87% of which are singletons, and approximately 5% rests with the top ten. CDR3 length: 16 amino acids. Germline values: CDR1 LNHNV, CDR2 YYDKDF (reference sequence). The V gene lost 0 bases and the J gene lost 7 bases, with 19 bases spanning the gap. Remarks on this clone: As yet, its antigen is unknown.

The material was peripheral blood, obtained on day 0 of AZD1222 vaccination. The V call is TRBV15, the J call TRBJ2-7; possibly TRBD1 for D (5 bases). The receptor comes from an adult in good health. The CDR3 loop is CATSRDRGRLPFEQYF. Written as DNA, the CDR3 is TGTGCCACCAGCAGAGATAGGGGAAGACTCCCATTTGAGCAGTACTTC.